This TCR beta chain was recorded in a study of CD8 T cells in Susac syndrome. It was with random hexamers that roughly 0.45 to 1 ug RNA was reverse transcribed. A multiplex approach, immunoSEQ multiplex PCR, amplified TCR beta CDR3 across 54 Vbeta and 13 Jbeta. TCRdb passed the immunoSEQ multiplex PCR reads through MiXCR, listing each CDR3 protein once. The data hold roughly 200,000 distinct CDR3 sequences, with over 85% observed a single time. From blood CD8+ and CD4+ T cells, the TCR beta chain was sequenced. The CD8+ and CD4+ T cells were negatively isolated, with the TEMRA cells enriched by FACS. Study-level findings and limits: The TCR sequencing and HLA analysis in the study involved a relatively small number of individuals, as the study acknowledged.

Concerning this clonotype itself: The target antigen is unknown.

The CDR3 is 14 amino acids. Trimming took off 6 bases at V and 5 bases at J, with 18 bases between the two ends. Per the germline V gene, CDR1 is DFQATT and CDR2 is SNEGSKA (reference sequence). This chain links TRBV20-1 with TRBJ2-3; D may match TRBD1 or TRBD2 (5 bases each). The TCR was taken from a human donor in good health. The sample comprised CD4+ T cells from PBMCs. The CDR3 loop reads CSAKDTRGLDTQYF. In DNA form, the CDR3 reads TGCAGTGCCAAGGACACTAGAGGGTTAGATACGCAGTATTTT.